This T cell receptor (beta chain) comes out of a study of blood T cells in healthy people across ages. Study-level findings and limits: When one million T cells were used, diversity estimates were thought to be underestimates.

PCR was performed a second time for roughly 7 to 11 cycles using a sample-barcoded 5' primer and a J-beta primer mix. TCRdb reanalysed the 5' RACE reads using MiXCR and keeps one entry per CDR3 protein. This table has approximately 1,100,000 distinct CDR3 sequences, 40% to 45% appearing once. The donors, all healthy, were Caucasians living in Russia, aged about 6 to 95. Total RNA, at least 6 micrograms per sample, came from PBMCs. This clonotype came up a few times. Its antigen is unidentified. V shed 0 bases, J shed 2 bases, and the junction held 13 bases outside the gene matches. The CDR3 has 19 amino acids. Germline lookup yields CDR1 ENHRY and CDR2 SYGVKD.

Material: blood. V is TRBV10-3 and J is TRBJ2-5; 9 nucleotides line up with TRBD1. The receptor comes from a woman aged 60-75 years in good health. The CDR3 is CAISESTIGTGRIQETQYF. In DNA form, the CDR3 reads TGTGCCATCAGTGAGTCGACTATCGGGACAGGGAGGATACAAGAGACCCAGTACTTC.